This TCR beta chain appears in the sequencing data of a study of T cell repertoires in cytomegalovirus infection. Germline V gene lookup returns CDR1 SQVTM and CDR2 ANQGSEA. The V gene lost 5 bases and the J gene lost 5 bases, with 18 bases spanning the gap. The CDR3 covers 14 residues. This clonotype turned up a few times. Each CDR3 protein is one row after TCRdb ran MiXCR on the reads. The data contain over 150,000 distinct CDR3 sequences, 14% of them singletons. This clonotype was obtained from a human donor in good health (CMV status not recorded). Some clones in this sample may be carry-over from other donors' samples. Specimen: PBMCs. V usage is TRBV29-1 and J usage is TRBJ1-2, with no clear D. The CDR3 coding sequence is TGCAGCGTTTTATCTACGTCAGCGAATTATGGCTACACCTTC. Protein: CSVLSTSANYGYTF.